Detailed here is one T cell receptor beta chain. The antigen remains unidentified. The data are from a study of beta chain features in type 1 diabetes. Study-level findings and limits: PCR might favor shorter templates, but any such skew would affect patients and controls equally. All four CD4+ subsets of Type 1 diabetes patients contained TCRB CDR3s that were moderately but significantly shorter.

The V gene's germline CDR1 is LNHNV and CDR2 YYDKDF (reference sequence). V was cut by 5 bases and J by 2 bases, with 16 bases left in between. This CDR3 has 16 residues. Isolated RNA was reverse transcribed in full, so expressed TCRB transcripts were sequenced. The protocol was immunoSEQ multiplex PCR, while the TCRdb copy is restricted to in-frame clones and leaves out a portion. The table shows more than 250,000 clones, with around 24% occurring only once. This TCR was recovered from a woman younger than 45 with type 1 diabetes. What was sequenced was naive CD4+ T cells from blood. The chain links TRBV15 to TRBJ1-5, with D tentatively TRBD1 (6 bases). Written as DNA, the CDR3 is TGTGCCACCAGCCGAGGGGGGGGACTTCGCAATCAGCCCCAGCATTTT. This codes for CATSRGGGLRNQPQHF.